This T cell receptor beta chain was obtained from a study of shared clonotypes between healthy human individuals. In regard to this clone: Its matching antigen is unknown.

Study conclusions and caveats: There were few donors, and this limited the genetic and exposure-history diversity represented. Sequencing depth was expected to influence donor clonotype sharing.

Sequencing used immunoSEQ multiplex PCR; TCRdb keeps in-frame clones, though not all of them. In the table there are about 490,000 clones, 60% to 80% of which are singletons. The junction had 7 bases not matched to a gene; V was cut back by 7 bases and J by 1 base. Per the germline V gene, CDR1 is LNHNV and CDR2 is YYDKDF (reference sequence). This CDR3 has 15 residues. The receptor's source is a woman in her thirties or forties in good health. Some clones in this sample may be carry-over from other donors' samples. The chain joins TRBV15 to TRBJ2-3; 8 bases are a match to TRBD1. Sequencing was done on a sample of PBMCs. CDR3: CATKRQGLGTDTQYF. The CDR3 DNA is TGTGCCACCAAGCGACAGGGGTTGGGCACAGATACGCAGTATTTT.